These 18 T cell receptor beta chains were sequenced from one sample in a study of cytomegalovirus exposure and HLA in healthy donors. Both 60 Vbeta primers and 13 Jbeta primers went into the PCR. Using immunoSEQ multiplex PCR, the repertoire was profiled, and TCRdb retains in-frame clones only, with some absent. This table has about 190,000 clones, 65% to 85% appearing once. Specimen: PBMCs. These receptors all stem from a woman aged 25 to 45 in good health and CMV-seropositive.

The chain links TRBV7-5 to TRBJ2-5; the table gives TRBD2 as D, unverified against the DNA. TRBV7-5 is a documented pseudogene. The CDR3 is 15 residues long. The CDR3 nucleotides read TGTGCCAGAAGCTTACTCGAGCAGCGGGAGGAGACCCAGTACTTC. Translation gives CARSLLEQREETQYF.

This clone was seen only a few times. The chain has TRBV6-1 and TRBJ2-3; D gene unclear. Trimming cost V 7 bases and J 0 bases, with 8 bases left between them. The CDR3 extends over 13 amino acids. Germline V gives CDR1 MNHNS, CDR2 SASEGT. CDR3 DNA: TGTGCCAGCAAAGTAGTTAGCACAGATACGCAGTATTTT. Its protein is CASKVVSTDTQYF.

The chain uses TRBV7-9 and TRBJ1-5, with a tentative D call TRBD1 (6 bases). Trimming removed 4 bases from V and 0 bases from J, with 7 bases in between. In germline, CDR1 is SEHNR, CDR2 FQNEAQ (reference sequence). This CDR3 contains 14 residues. The CDR3 spells CASSSDSSNQPQHF. The CDR3 region has the DNA TGTGCCAGCAGCTCGGACAGTAGCAATCAGCCCCAGCATTTT.

V and J are TRBV6-5 and TRBJ1-5; 7 bases agree with TRBD1. The CDR3 sequence is 15 residues long. Germline CDR1 and CDR2: MNHEY and SVGAGI. V shed 6 bases, J shed 4 bases, and the junction held 9 bases outside the gene matches. The CDR3 is CASSRTQGRNQPQHF. CDR3 in DNA: TGTGCCAGCAGCCGAACACAGGGGCGGAATCAGCCCCAGCATTTT.

This rearrangement joins TRBV15 to TRBJ1-1; no clear D. The germline gives CDR1 LNHNV, CDR2 YYDKDF (reference sequence). This CDR3 has 16 amino acids. The V gene lost 1 base and the J gene lost 1 base, with 13 bases spanning the gap. CDR3 nucleotides: TGTGCCACCAGCAGAGGGGCAGGTAGTAAGAACACTGAAGCTTTCTTT. Its translation: CATSRGAGSKNTEAFF.

This clone was seen a single time. The chain links TRBV2 to TRBJ1-2; TRBD1 is a possible D gene (5 bases). CDR3 length equals 12 residues. From germline, CDR1 is SNHLY and CDR2 FYNNEI. Trimming took off 4 bases at V and 7 bases at J, with 10 bases between the two ends. The CDR3 nucleotides read TGTGCCAGCAGTGGAGGGGAGGTTGGCTACACCTTC. Translated: CASSGGEVGYTF.

The V call is TRBV6-1, the J call TRBJ2-7, with a possible D match to TRBD1 (6 bases). V lost 5 bases and J lost 6, with 14 bases in between. This CDR3 is 13 amino acids long. CDR1 and CDR2 (germline): MNHNS, SASEGT. CDR3 region: CASSLWGLPEQYF. For the CDR3, the DNA is TGTGCCAGCAGTTTGTGGGGGCTCCCCGAGCAGTACTTC.

The chain carries TRBV5-1 and TRBJ2-5; D might be TRBD1 (5 bases). The CDR3 is 13 amino acids. Germline CDR1 is SGHRS and CDR2 is YFSETQ. The germline V and J ends were trimmed by 4 bases and 11 bases, with 18 bases remaining between them. The CDR3 region is CASSPGSILEQYF. For the CDR3, the DNA is TGCGCCAGCAGCCCAGGGTCCATTTTAGAGCAGTACTTC.

This chain links TRBV29-1 with TRBJ2-1; 8 bases match TRBD2. Germline V CDR1 and CDR2: SQVTM, ANQGSEA. V lost 1 base, J lost 9 bases, and 14 bases stayed unmatched. The CDR3 sequence is 16 residues long. Here the CDR3 DNA reads TGCAGCGTTGAAGGTGGGGCGACAGGTCGGGGGGGTGAGCAGTTCTTC. As protein: CSVEGGATGRGGEQFF.

The chain combines TRBV7-9 with TRBJ1-6; D is unclear. Germline CDR1 is SEHNR and CDR2 is FQNEAQ (reference sequence). V lost 4 bases, J lost 6 bases, and 13 bases lay in between. The CDR3 is made up of 15 amino acids. CDR3 bases: TGTGCCAGCAGCTCACAGCTCTCGATTAATTCACCCCTCCACTTT. Its protein is CASSSQLSINSPLHF.

The chain has TRBV2 and TRBJ2-5; 9 bases line up with TRBD2. The tail of the sequence fits TRBJ2-7 better, so the J call may be wrong. This CDR3 contains 15 residues. CDR1 SNHLY and CDR2 FYNNEI come from the germline V gene. CDR3 residues: CASSEETSGGYEQYF. CDR3 nucleotide sequence: TGTGCCAGCAGTGAAGAGACTAGCGGAGGCTACGAGCAGTACTTC.

The rearrangement joins TRBV11-2 to TRBJ2-3; tentatively, D is TRBD2 (6 bases). The germline V gene has CDR1 SGHAT and CDR2 FQNNGV. V was cut by 0 bases and J by 0 bases, with 13 bases left in between. The CDR3 has 17 residues. This CDR3 is CASSLEAPGGSTDTQYF. DNA for the CDR3: TGTGCCAGCAGCTTAGAGGCGCCCGGGGGTAGCACAGATACGCAGTATTTT. Full variable domain (remainder filled in from reference TRBV11-2 and TRBJ2-3): EAGVAQSPRYKIIEKRQSVAFWCNPISGHATLYWYQQILGQGPKLLIQFQNNGVVDDSQLPKDRFSAERLKGVDSTLKIQPAKLEDSAVYLCASSLEAPGGSTDTQYFGPGTRLTVL.

This clone was counted between two and nine times. The CDR3 bases are TGCGCCAGCAGAGGGACAGGGCGAGGGACTGAAGCTTTCTTT. Translating gives CASRGTGRGTEAFF. V gene TRBV5-1 combines with J gene TRBJ1-1; TRBD1 agrees at 9 bases. J lost 5 bases, V lost 5 bases, and 7 bases had no gene match. The CDR3 is 14 residues long. Germline V gene sequence: CDR1 SGHRS, CDR2 YFSETQ.

The gene calls are TRBV5-1 and TRBJ2-3; 7 nucleotides agree with TRBD2. J lost 4 bases, V lost 4 bases, and 9 bases had no gene match. Germline V gene data show CDR1 as SGHRS and CDR2 as YFSETQ. This CDR3 is built from 15 residues. The DNA for the CDR3 is TGCGCCAGCAGCATCGTTAGCGGGTACCCAGATACGCAGTATTTT. This codes for CASSIVSGYPDTQYF.

The chain links TRBV29-1 to TRBJ1-2; no clear D. Trimming pared 6 bases from V and 4 bases from J, leaving 21 bases between. CDR3 length: 15 residues. CDR1 and CDR2 (germline): SQVTM, ANQGSEA. The CDR3 protein is CSVAGSSGAAYGYTF. CDR3 DNA sequence: TGCAGCGTCGCAGGATCAAGCGGAGCTGCCTATGGCTACACCTTC.

This clone was observed once. This sample also contains other DNA sequences that code for the same CDR3. This chain links TRBV29-1 with TRBJ1-1; a weak D match, TRBD1 (5 bases). The CDR3 contains 12 residues. Germline assignment: CDR1 SQVTM and CDR2 ANQGSEA. Between the trimmed V and J ends, which lost 4 bases and 1 base, there was a span of 7 bases. The CDR3 DNA sequence: TGCAGCGTTGGTAGGGGGAACACTGAAGCTTTCTTT. Translating gives CSVGRGNTEAFF.

The rearrangement joins TRBV12-5 to TRBJ2-7, with TRBD1 matching 7 bases. J gave up 3 bases and V 7 bases, and 6 bases lay outside the gene matches. Germline V gives CDR1 LGHNT, CDR2 FRNRAP. This CDR3 is built from 13 residues. CDR3 in amino acids: CASARDRDYEQYF. CDR3 in DNA: TGTGCTAGTGCTCGGGACAGAGACTACGAGCAGTACTTC.

As concerns this clone: At one of its ends the junction is not consistent with the germline gene, which may arise from a read error. The chain recombines TRBV7-9 with TRBJ1-1; 7 bases are shared with TRBD1. This CDR3 contains 12 residues. The germline V gene encodes CDR1 SEHNR and CDR2 FQNEAQ (reference sequence). The CDR3 loop is CSSSLGDREAFF. For the CDR3, the DNA is TGTTCCAGCAGCTTAGGGGACAGAGAAGCTTTCTTT.